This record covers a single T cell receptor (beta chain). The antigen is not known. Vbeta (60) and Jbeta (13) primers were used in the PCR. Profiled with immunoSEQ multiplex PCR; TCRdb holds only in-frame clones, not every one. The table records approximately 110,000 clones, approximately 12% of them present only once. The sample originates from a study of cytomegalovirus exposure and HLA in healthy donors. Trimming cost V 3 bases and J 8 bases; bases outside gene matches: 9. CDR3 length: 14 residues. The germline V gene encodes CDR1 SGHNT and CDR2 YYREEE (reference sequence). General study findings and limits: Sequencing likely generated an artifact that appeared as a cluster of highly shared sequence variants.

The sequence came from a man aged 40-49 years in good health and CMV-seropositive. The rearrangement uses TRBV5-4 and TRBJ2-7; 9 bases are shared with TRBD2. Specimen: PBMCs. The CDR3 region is CASSSELAGWKQYF. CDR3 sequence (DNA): TGTGCCAGCAGCTCCGAACTAGCGGGTTGGAAGCAGTACTTC. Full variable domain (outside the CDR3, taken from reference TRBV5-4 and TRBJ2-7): ETGVTQSPTHLIKTRGQQVTLRCSSQSGHNTVSWYQQALGQGPQFIFQYYREEENGRGNFPPRFSGLQFPNYSSELNVNALELDDSALYLCASSSELAGWKQYFGPGTRLTVT.